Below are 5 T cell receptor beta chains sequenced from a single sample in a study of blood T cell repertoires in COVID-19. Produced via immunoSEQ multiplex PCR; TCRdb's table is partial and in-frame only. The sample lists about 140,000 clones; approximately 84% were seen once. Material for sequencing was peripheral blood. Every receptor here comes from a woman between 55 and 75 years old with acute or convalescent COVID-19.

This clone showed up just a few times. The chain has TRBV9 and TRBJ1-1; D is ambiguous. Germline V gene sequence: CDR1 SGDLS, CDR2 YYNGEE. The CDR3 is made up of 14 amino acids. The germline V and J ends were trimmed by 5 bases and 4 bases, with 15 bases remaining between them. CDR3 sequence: CASSSDPRGTEAFF. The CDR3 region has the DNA TGTGCCAGCAGTTCCGACCCTCGAGGCACTGAAGCTTTCTTT.

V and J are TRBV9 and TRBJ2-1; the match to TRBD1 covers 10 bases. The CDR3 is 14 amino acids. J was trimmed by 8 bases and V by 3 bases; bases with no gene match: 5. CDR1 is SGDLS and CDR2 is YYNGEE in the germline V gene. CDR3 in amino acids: CASSGLTGGHEQFF. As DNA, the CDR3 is TGTGCCAGCAGCGGATTGACAGGGGGCCATGAGCAGTTCTTC.

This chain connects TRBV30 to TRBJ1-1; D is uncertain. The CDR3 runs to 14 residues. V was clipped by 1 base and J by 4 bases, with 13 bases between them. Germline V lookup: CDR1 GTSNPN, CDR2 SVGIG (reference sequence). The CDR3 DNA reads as TGTGCCTGGAGTGGATCGGGGTTCGGCACTGAAGCTTTCTTT. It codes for CAWSGSGFGTEAFF.

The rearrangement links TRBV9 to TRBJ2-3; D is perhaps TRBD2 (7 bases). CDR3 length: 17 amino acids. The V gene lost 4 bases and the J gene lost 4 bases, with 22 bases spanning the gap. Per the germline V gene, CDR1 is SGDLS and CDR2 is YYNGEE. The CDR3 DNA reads TGTGCCAGCAGCTCCCGGTACGGGGGGCGCGGGGCAGATACGCAGTATTTT. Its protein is CASSSRYGGRGADTQYF.

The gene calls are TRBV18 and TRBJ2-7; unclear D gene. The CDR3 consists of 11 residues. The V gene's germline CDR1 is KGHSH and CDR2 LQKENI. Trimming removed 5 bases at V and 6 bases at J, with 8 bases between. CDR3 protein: CASSASFEQYF. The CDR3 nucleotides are TGTGCCAGCTCAGCGTCATTCGAGCAGTACTTC.